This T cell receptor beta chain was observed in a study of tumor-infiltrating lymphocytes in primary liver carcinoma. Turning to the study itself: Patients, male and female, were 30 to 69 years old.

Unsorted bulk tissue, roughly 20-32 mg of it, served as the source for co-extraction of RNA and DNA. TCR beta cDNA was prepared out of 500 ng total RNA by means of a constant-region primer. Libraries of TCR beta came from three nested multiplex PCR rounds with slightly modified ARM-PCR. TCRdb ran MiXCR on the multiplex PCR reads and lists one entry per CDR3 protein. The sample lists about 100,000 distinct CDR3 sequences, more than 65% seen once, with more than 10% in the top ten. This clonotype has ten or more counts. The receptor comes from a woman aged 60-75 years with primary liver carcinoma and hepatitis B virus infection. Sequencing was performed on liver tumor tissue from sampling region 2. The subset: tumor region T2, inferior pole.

The CDR3 region is CASRKHSSGANVLTF. The DNA for the CDR3 is TGTGCCAGCAGAAAACATTCCTCTGGGGCCAACGTCCTGACTTTC. The genes are TRBV6-1 and TRBJ2-6; D gene ambiguous. The CDR3 has 15 amino acids. Germline values: CDR1 MNHNS, CDR2 SASEGT. V lost 6 bases and J 0 bases, leaving 9 bases between the germline ends.